This T cell receptor (beta chain) appears in the sequencing data of a study of cytomegalovirus exposure and HLA in healthy donors. Points from the study as a whole: The study labeled approximately 150 TCR beta chains cytomegalovirus-associated.

Only in-frame clones appear in the TCRdb table, and some are missing; sequencing was by immunoSEQ multiplex PCR. Here the sample spans over 200,000 clones, 75% to 90% being singletons. Concerning this clone itself: Antigen: not known.

Germline V gene sequence: CDR1 WSHSY, CDR2 SAAADI. V shed 7 bases and J shed 3 bases, with 13 bases lying between them. This CDR3 has 14 residues. This TCR was recovered from a woman aged 18-30 years in good health and CMV-seronegative. The specimen sequenced was PBMCs. The chain has TRBV10-2 and TRBJ2-1; a possible D gene is TRBD2 (5 bases). The CDR3 reads CASTPVGSYNEQFF. CDR3 DNA sequence: TGCGCCAGCACGCCAGTTGGGAGCTACAATGAGCAGTTCTTC.